This entry lists 22 T cell receptor beta chains sequenced from one sample in a study of blood T cell repertoires in COVID-19. Libraries were prepared by immunoSEQ multiplex PCR; TCRdb keeps only in-frame clonotypes and omits some of them. In the table there are 250,000 to 300,000 clones, 87% of which are singletons. Input material: peripheral blood. Receptors originate from a woman aged 45-59 years who had recovered from COVID-19.

This clone showed up just a few times. The same CDR3 arises from other DNA sequences in this sample as well. V usage is TRBV19 and J usage is TRBJ1-5, with 9 bases identical to TRBD1. Germline lookup yields CDR1 LNHDA and CDR2 SQIVND (reference sequence). The CDR3 totals 13 residues. The junction had 2 bases not matched to a gene; V was cut back by 4 bases and J by 7 bases. CDR3 DNA: TGTGCCAGTAGTAGACAGGGGGGACAGCCCCAGCATTTT. Amino acid sequence: CASSRQGGQPQHF.

The V and J genes are TRBV15 and TRBJ1-5, with D uncertain. Deletions cut 4 bases from V and 7 bases from J, with 14 bases between. The CDR3 extends over 14 amino acids. Germline values: CDR1 LNHNV, CDR2 YYDKDF (reference sequence). The CDR3 here is CATSIGGSGQPQHF. CDR3 coding DNA: TGTGCCACCAGCATCGGAGGGTCTGGGCAGCCCCAGCATTTT.

The chain couples TRBV18 to TRBJ1-1; D may be TRBD1 (6 bases). Germline V lookup: CDR1 KGHSH, CDR2 LQKENI. V was shortened by 3 bases and J by 5 bases, with 7 bases between the two germline ends. The CDR3 spans 12 residues. The CDR3 loop is CASSPQGTEAFF. The DNA of the CDR3 is TGTGCCAGCTCACCCCAGGGGACTGAAGCTTTCTTT.

The genes are TRBV3-1 (or the pseudogene TRBV3-2) and TRBJ2-3; D may be TRBD1 (6 bases). V was trimmed by 1 base and J by 1 base, leaving 6 bases between them. This CDR3 is 14 amino acids long. Germline lookup yields CDR1 LGHDT and CDR2 YNNKEL (reference sequence). Written as DNA, the CDR3 is TGTGCCAGCAGCCAAGGGACAGGCACAGATACGCAGTATTTT. This gives the protein CASSQGTGTDTQYF.

V is TRBV29-1 and J is TRBJ1-1; D perhaps matches TRBD1 (6 bases). The germline V gene has CDR1 SQVTM and CDR2 ANQGSEA. V gave up 5 bases and J gave up 1 base, with 11 bases separating them. The CDR3 sequence is 13 residues long. CDR3 DNA sequence: TGCAGCGTTAACAGGGAATCGAACACTGAAGCTTTCTTT. Translation gives CSVNRESNTEAFF.

This chain connects TRBV28 to TRBJ2-2, with TRBD2 matching over 10 bases. V dropped 3 bases and J dropped 6; count of bases not matched to a gene: 10. The CDR3 loop spans 17 amino acids. The germline CDR1 and CDR2 sequences are MDHEN and SYDVKM. As DNA, the CDR3 is TGTGCCAGCAGTTTCCCAATGGGTCTAGCGGGAGCCGGGGAGCTGTTTTTT. This gives the protein CASSFPMGLAGAGELFF.

This chain joins TRBV19 and TRBJ2-1; TRBD1 is a possible D gene (5 bases). CDR1 is LNHDA and CDR2 is SQIVND in the germline V gene (reference sequence). Trimming stripped 3 bases from V and 3 bases from J, with 15 bases between. The CDR3 runs to 16 residues. CDR3 bases: TGTGCCAGTAGTATCACCAGGGCTAGACTCTACAATGAGCAGTTCTTC. Translation: CASSITRARLYNEQFF.

The chain recombines TRBV6-5 with TRBJ2-7; D remains unclear. From germline, CDR1 is MNHEY and CDR2 SVGAGI. The CDR3 has 14 residues. V was trimmed by 2 bases and J by 2 bases, leaving 10 bases between them. The CDR3 loop is CASSYEPGTYEQYF. The CDR3 region has the DNA TGTGCCAGCAGTTACGAGCCAGGAACCTACGAGCAGTACTTC.

J is TRBJ1-3 and V is TRBV4-3; possibly TRBD1 for D (5 bases). V dropped 0 bases and J dropped 7 bases, with 10 bases sitting between them. This CDR3 region has 14 residues. Germline values: CDR1 LGHNA, CDR2 YSLEER. CDR3 amino acids: CASSQDKGPNTIYF. The DNA for the CDR3 is TGCGCCAGCAGCCAAGATAAGGGGCCCAACACCATATATTTT.

The V call is TRBV28, the J call TRBJ1-2; the D is unclear. Per the germline V gene, CDR1 is MDHEN and CDR2 is SYDVKM. Deletions cut 6 bases from V and 3 bases from J, with 11 bases between. The CDR3 loop spans 13 amino acids. In DNA form, the CDR3 reads TGTGCCAGCAGCCCGGGTTCGGACTATGGCTACACCTTC. Its translation: CASSPGSDYGYTF.

The chain links TRBV6-5 to TRBJ1-1, with 9 bases identical to TRBD1. CDR3 length equals 14 residues. Germline values: CDR1 MNHEY, CDR2 SVGAGI. Losses at the gene ends were 7 bases for V and 3 bases for J; bases not matched to a gene: 6. CDR3 bases: TGTGCCAGCATACAGGGGGCTGGGTACACTGAAGCTTTCTTT. This gives the protein CASIQGAGYTEAFF.

The gene calls are TRBV30 and TRBJ1-2; no clear D gene. The CDR3 spans 14 residues. Germline V CDR1 and CDR2: GTSNPN, SVGIG (reference sequence). Trimming took 5 bases from V and 2 from J, leaving 15 bases between them. CDR3 region: CAWLDRSFNYGYTF. In DNA form, the CDR3 reads TGTGCCTGGCTAGACCGTAGCTTCAACTATGGCTACACCTTC.

This sequence joins TRBV19 and TRBJ1-5; TRBD1 aligns across 10 bases. Germline lookup yields CDR1 LNHDA and CDR2 SQIVND (reference sequence). The CDR3 length is 20 residues. The V segment lost 4 bases and the J segment 0 bases; nucleotides outside the gene matches: 15. The CDR3 sequence: CASSTPRDRGLAYSNQPQHF. Written as DNA, the CDR3 is TGTGCCAGTAGTACCCCCCGGGACAGGGGACTGGCGTATAGCAATCAGCCCCAGCATTTT. Full variable domain (missing parts from reference TRBV19 and TRBJ1-5): DGGITQSPKYLFRKEGQNVTLSCEQNLNHDAMYWYRQDPGQGLRLIYYSQIVNDFQKGDIAEGYSVSREKKESFPLTVTSAQKNPTAFYLCASSTPRDRGLAYSNQPQHFGDGTRLSIL.

The genes are TRBV25-1 and TRBJ2-4; TRBD2 aligns across 7 bases. This CDR3 has 12 residues. Germline-derived CDR1 and CDR2 are MGHDK and SYGVNS. V lost 1 base, J lost 15 bases, and 6 bases stayed unmatched. The CDR3 loop reads CASSEFGGTRYF. The CDR3 DNA is TGTGCCAGCAGTGAATTCGGGGGGACCCGGTACTTC.

This clone was observed once. V gene TRBV5-1 combines with J gene TRBJ1-2; TRBD1 agrees at 7 bases. CDR3 size: 17 residues. CDR1 and CDR2 from the germline V gene are SGHRS and YFSETQ. V lost 0 bases and J lost 3; bases outside the gene matches: 11. The CDR3: CASSLVRGTADHYGYTF. CDR3 bases: TGCGCCAGCAGCTTGGTAAGGGGGACAGCTGATCACTATGGCTACACCTTC.

This chain connects TRBV5-1 to TRBJ2-1; 7 nucleotides match TRBD2. CDR1 is SGHRS, CDR2 YFSETQ, per germline. V shed 2 bases and J 7 bases; nucleotides not matched to a gene: 6. The CDR3 runs 14 residues. The CDR3 sequence is CASSFLTSLNEQFF. In DNA form, the CDR3 reads TGCGCCAGCAGCTTTTTGACTAGCCTGAATGAGCAGTTCTTC. Variable domain in full (rest from reference TRBV5-1 and TRBJ2-1): KAGVTQTPRYLIKTRGQQVTLSCSPISGHRSVSWYQQTPGQGLQFLFEYFSETQRNKGNFPGRFSGRQFSNSRSEMNVSTLELGDSALYLCASSFLTSLNEQFFGPGTRLTVL.

This chain uses TRBV10-3 with TRBJ2-3, with 7 nucleotides matching TRBD1. Germline CDR1 reads ENHRY; CDR2 reads SYGVKD. J gave up 0 bases and V 5 bases, and 8 bases lay outside the gene matches. The CDR3 covers 16 residues. The DNA for the CDR3 is TGTGCCATCAGTTTAGGACAGGACATTAGCACAGATACGCAGTATTTT. It is translated as CAISLGQDISTDTQYF.

Here the CDR3 DNA reads TGTGCCAGCAGCGCCGGACAGGGGGGTACGCAGCAGTACTTC. Amino acids: CASSAGQGGTQQYF. The chain is built from TRBV25-1 and TRBJ2-7, with 10 bases identical to TRBD1. The V segment lost 6 bases and the J segment 8 bases; nucleotides outside the gene matches: 10. The germline CDR1 and CDR2 sequences are MGHDK and SYGVNS. CDR3 length equals 14 residues.

This chain uses TRBV18 with TRBJ2-7; no clear D. The CDR3 contains 14 residues. Germline V gene sequence: CDR1 KGHSH, CDR2 LQKENI. The V and J ends lost 3 bases and 1 base respectively, with 10 bases between them. The CDR3 spells CASSPRTDSYEQYF. For the CDR3, the DNA is TGTGCCAGCTCACCGCGAACAGATTCCTACGAGCAGTACTTC.

The V and J genes are TRBV19 and TRBJ1-2; 7 bases are shared with TRBD1. The V gene end was trimmed by 6 bases and the J gene end by 4 bases; junction bases not matched to a gene: 8. The germline V gene has CDR1 LNHDA and CDR2 SQIVND (reference sequence). The CDR3 length is 14 residues. The CDR3 DNA is TGTGCCAGTAGGCCCGTGGGACAGTTCTATGGCTACACCTTC. This gives the protein CASRPVGQFYGYTF.

The V call is TRBV2, the J call TRBJ1-3, with 10 bases matching TRBD1. The V gene end was trimmed by 6 bases and the J gene end by 8 bases; junction bases not matched to a gene: 10. This CDR3 is 15 amino acids long. Germline V gene data show CDR1 as SNHLY and CDR2 as FYNNEI. This CDR3 reads CASSRMGTGDHTIYF. Here the CDR3 DNA reads TGTGCCAGCAGCCGAATGGGGACAGGGGATCACACCATATATTTT.

CDR3 DNA sequence: TGTGCGACAGGGATCAACACTGAAGCTTTCTTT. This encodes CATGINTEAFF. The chain joins TRBV5-4 to TRBJ1-1, with 7 bases lining up with TRBD1. Germline CDR1 reads SGHNT; CDR2 reads YYREEE (reference sequence). The CDR3 totals 11 residues.